This note documents a single TCR beta chain sequence. Its specificity is not known. The authors reverse transcribed all of the isolated RNA, so sequencing captured expressed TCRB transcripts. The method was immunoSEQ multiplex PCR; TCRdb's version includes in-frame clones alone and lacks a portion of them. The table lists 300,000 or so clones, roughly 13% of them singletons. The sample originates from a study of beta chain features in type 1 diabetes. Study outcomes and limitations: Significant though moderate, a shortening of TCRB CDR3s appeared in all four CD4+ subsets of Type 1 diabetes patients.

V was cut by 0 bases and J by 2 bases, with 8 bases left in between. The CDR3 is 14 residues long. CDR1 and CDR2 from the germline V gene are SGHNT and YYREEE (reference sequence). The TCR sequence derives from a man aged 25 to 40 with type 1 diabetes. Sequencing input: naive CD4+ T cells from blood. The chain couples TRBV5-4 to TRBJ1-2; D gene unclear. The CDR3 loop reads CASSLEAGNYGYTF. DNA for the CDR3: TGTGCCAGCAGCTTGGAAGCGGGAAACTATGGCTACACCTTC.